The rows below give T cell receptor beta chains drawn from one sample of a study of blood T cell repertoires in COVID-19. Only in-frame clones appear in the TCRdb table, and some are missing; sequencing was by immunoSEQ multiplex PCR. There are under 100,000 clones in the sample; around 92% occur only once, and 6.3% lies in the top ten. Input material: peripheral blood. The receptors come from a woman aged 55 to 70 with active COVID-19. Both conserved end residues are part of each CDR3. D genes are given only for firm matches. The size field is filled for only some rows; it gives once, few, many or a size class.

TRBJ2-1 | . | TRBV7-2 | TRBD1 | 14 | TGTGCCAGCAGCCGCGGTAGGGGGCGCAATGAGCAGTTCTTC | CASSRGRGRNEQFF
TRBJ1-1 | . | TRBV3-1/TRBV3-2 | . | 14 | TGTGCCAGCAGCCATGTACAGGGAAACACTGAAGCTTTCTTT | CASSHVQGNTEAFF
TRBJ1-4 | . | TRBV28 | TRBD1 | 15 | TGTGCCAGCGGTCCCCGGACAGGGCTCGTTCGAAAACTGTTTTTT | CASGPRTGLVRKLFF
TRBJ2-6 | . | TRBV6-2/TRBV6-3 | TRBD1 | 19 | TGTGCCAGCAGCTCCCTTGCGGGACAGGGAAGGACTGGGGCCAACGTCCTGACTTTC | CASSSLAGQGRTGANVLTF
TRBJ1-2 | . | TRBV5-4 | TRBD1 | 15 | TGTGCCAGCAGCTTTCCCGGGACAGGGGATTGGGGCTACACCTTC | CASSFPGTGDWGYTF
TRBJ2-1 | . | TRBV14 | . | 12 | TGTGCCAGCAGCCAGCAACGCAAACGGGAGTTCTTC | CASSQQRKREFF
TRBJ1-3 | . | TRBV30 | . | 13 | TGTGCCTGGAGTCGGGACACAAGAAACACCATATATTTT | CAWSRDTRNTIYF
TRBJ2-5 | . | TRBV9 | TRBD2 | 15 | TGTGCCAGCAGCGTAGGGGGACTAGCCTGGGAGACCCAGTACTTC | CASSVGGLAWETQYF
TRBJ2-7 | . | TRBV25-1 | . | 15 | TGTGCCAGCAGTGAATGGCGACAGAGAGGAAACGAGCAGTACTTC | CASSEWRQRGNEQYF
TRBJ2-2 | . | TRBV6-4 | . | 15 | TGTGCCAGCAGTGAAGAGGCTAGCGTATCTGGGGAGCTGTTTTTT | CASSEEASVSGELFF
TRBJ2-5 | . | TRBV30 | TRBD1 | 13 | TGTGCCTGGAGTACTACAGGGGTAGAGACCCAGTACTTC | CAWSTTGVETQYF
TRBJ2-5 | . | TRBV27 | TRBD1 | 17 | TGTGCCAGCAGTTTCCGACCGGGACAGGGGATTGGAGAGACCCAGTACTTC | CASSFRPGQGIGETQYF
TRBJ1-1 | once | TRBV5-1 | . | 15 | TGCGCCAGCAGCATGGGGCAGGGGATGAACACTGAAGCTTTCTTT | CASSMGQGMNTEAFF
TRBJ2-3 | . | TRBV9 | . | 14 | TGTGCCAGCAGCGTCCGTGAGACTCTGGATACGCAGTATTTT | CASSVRETLDTQYF
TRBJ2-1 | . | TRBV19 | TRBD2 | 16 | TGTGCCAGTAGTGGGGGAAGCGGGAGGGGCTACAATGAGCAGTTCTTC | CASSGGSGRGYNEQFF
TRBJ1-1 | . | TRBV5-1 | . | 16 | TGCGCCAGCAGCTTGGCTGGGAACAGCCAGGGCACTGAAGCTTTCTTT | CASSLAGNSQGTEAFF
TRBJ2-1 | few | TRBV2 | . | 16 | TGTGCCAGCAGTGATGCGACAACGGCCTCCTACAATGAGCAGTTCTTC | CASSDATTASYNEQFF
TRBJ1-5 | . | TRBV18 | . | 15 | TGTGCCAGCTCACCCCAACAGGGTTCGGGTCAGCCCCAGCATTTT | CASSPQQGSGQPQHF
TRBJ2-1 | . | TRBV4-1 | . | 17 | TGCGCCAGCAGCCAACCAGGAGAGGGGGACTCCTACAATGAGCAGTTCTTC | CASSQPGEGDSYNEQFF
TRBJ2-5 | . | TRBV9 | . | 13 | TGTGCCAGCAGCATGGGCCCCGTGGAGACCCAGTACTTC | CASSMGPVETQYF
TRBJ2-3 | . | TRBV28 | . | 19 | TGTGCCAGCAGTACAGGATCTAATTGGGGGGGGCACCTGCCAGATACGCAGTATTTT | CASSTGSNWGGHLPDTQYF
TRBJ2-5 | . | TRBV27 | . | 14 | TGTGCCAGCAGGCCAACTATACCGAAGGAGACCCAGTACTTC | CASRPTIPKETQYF
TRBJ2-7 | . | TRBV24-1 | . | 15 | TGTGCCACCAGTGATTCGTTACCGGGTTCCTACGAGCAGTACTTC | CATSDSLPGSYEQYF
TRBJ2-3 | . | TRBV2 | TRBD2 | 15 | TGTGCCAGCAGTGGACTAGCGGGAGGTTCTAATACGCAGTATTTT | CASSGLAGGSNTQYF
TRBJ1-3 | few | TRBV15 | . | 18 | TGTGCCACCAGCAGAGATTTTTCCCCCGCGAGCTCTGGAAACACCATATATTTT | CATSRDFSPASSGNTIYF
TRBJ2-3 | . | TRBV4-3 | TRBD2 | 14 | TGCGCCAGCAGCCAATTCGGGGGGGCCTATACGCAGTATTTT | CASSQFGGAYTQYF
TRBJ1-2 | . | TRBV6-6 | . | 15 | TGTGCCAGCAGCCAACGGGGGGATCCCAACTATGGCTACACCTTC | CASSQRGDPNYGYTF
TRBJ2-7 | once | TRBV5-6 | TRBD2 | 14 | TGTGCCAGCAGCCAAGGACTAGCGGGGTACGAGCAGTACTTC | CASSQGLAGYEQYF
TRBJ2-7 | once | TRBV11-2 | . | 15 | TGTGCCAGCAGCTCCCGAAGTCGAGGGTTAGACGAGCAGTACTTC | CASSSRSRGLDEQYF
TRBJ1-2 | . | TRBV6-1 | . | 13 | TGTGCCAGCAGTGAACCAGGGCTTGGTGGCTACACCTTC | CASSEPGLGGYTF
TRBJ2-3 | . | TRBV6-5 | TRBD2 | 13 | TGTGCCAGTGATGCCCTAGCGGCAGATACGCAGTATTTT | CASDALAADTQYF
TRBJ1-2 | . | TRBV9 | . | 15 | TGTGCCAGCACTTACCCGGGGGTCTGGGGTTGTGGCTACACCTTC | CASTYPGVWGCGYTF
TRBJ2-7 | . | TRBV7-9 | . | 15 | TGTGCCAGCAGCCCTCCGGCGGCAGGGAACTACGAGCAGTACTTC | CASSPPAAGNYEQYF
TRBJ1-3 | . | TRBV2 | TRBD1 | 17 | TGTGCCAGTCCCCCGGCCGGGACAGGGGGCTTTGGAAACACCATATATTTT | CASPPAGTGGFGNTIYF
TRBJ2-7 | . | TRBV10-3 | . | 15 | TGTGCCATCAGTGAGGGACAGATTACCAGCTACGAGCAGTACTTC | CAISEGQITSYEQYF
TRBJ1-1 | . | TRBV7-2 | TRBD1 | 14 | TGTGCCAGCAGGCCGACAGGGTCGGGCACTGAAGCTTTCTTT | CASRPTGSGTEAFF
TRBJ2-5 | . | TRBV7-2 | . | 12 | TGTGCCAGCAGTTTCTACCAAGAGACCCAGTACTTC | CASSFYQETQYF
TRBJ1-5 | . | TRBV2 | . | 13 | TGTGCCAGCAGTAACACGGGGTATCAGCCCCAGCATTTT | CASSNTGYQPQHF
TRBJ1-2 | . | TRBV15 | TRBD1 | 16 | TGTGCCACCAGCAGAGATGGGCCGGACAGGGGCTCTGGCTACACCTTC | CATSRDGPDRGSGYTF
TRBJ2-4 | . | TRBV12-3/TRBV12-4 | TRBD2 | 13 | TGTGCCAGCAAGGCGGGAGGGCCAGGCATTCAGTACTTC | CASKAGGPGIQYF
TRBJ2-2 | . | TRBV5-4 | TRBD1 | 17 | TGTGCCAGCAGCTTGGGGCCACAGGGGCAGAACACCGGGGAGCTGTTTTTT | CASSLGPQGQNTGELFF
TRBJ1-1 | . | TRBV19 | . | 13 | TGTGCCAGTAGTAGAAAACCCGAGACTGAAGCTTTCTTT | CASSRKPETEAFF
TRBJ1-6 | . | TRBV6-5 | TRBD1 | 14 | TGTGCCAGCAATCCGGGACAGGCGAATTCACCCCTCCACTTT | CASNPGQANSPLHF
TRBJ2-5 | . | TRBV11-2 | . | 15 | TGTGCCAGCAGCTTAGTAGGTGATCAGGTCGAGACCCAGTACTTC | CASSLVGDQVETQYF
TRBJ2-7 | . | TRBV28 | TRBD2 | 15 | TGTGCCAGCAGCAGGACTAGCGGGGGGTTCTACGAGCAGTACTTC | CASSRTSGGFYEQYF
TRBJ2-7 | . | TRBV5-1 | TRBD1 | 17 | TGCGCCAGCAGCTTGGAAGGGACAGGGGCCTCACTAGGGGAGCAGTACTTC | CASSLEGTGASLGEQYF
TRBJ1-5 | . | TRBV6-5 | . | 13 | TGTGCCAGCAGTTACTCCAGGAATCAGCCCCAGCATTTT | CASSYSRNQPQHF